Below, 16 T cell receptor beta chains from the same sample are listed, as sequenced in a study of blood T cell repertoires in COVID-19 (dated by TCRdb to between 2020 and 2021). Libraries were constructed by the immunoSEQ multiplex PCR assay. TCRdb took over this immuneACCESS table, retaining in-frame rearrangements with V and J assigned. Such tables are incomplete; in checked studies, under half of the missing clones stem from an unresolved V gene, and the remainder is unexplained. The sample table records 150,000 or so clones; around 80% of these occur just once. Together, the top ten hold roughly 19% of the sample. Sequencing was performed on peripheral blood. The receptors were sampled from a woman older than 75 with acute or convalescent COVID-19.

J is TRBJ2-7 and V is TRBV11-2; 8 nucleotides align to TRBD1. V shed 0 bases, J shed 4 bases, and the junction held 14 bases outside the gene matches. CDR3 length: 18 residues. Germline lookup yields CDR1 SGHAT and CDR2 FQNNGV. The CDR3 bases are TGTGCCAGCAGCTTAGAGAGGCCCAGGGGGCAGTGGGTTTACGAGCAGTACTTC. It codes for CASSLERPRGQWVYEQYF.

This clone was found a few times. The chain links TRBV24-1 to TRBJ1-1, with 7 bases identical to TRBD1. Germline-derived CDR1 and CDR2 are KGHDR and SFDVKD. With V trimmed by 3 bases and J by 8 bases, 5 bases remained unmatched. The CDR3 is 13 residues long. The CDR3 nucleotides read TGTGCCACCAGTGATCTGTGGACAGGAGAAGCTTTCTTT. Translating gives CATSDLWTGEAFF.

This chain connects TRBV4-2 to TRBJ2-2; the match to TRBD2 covers 11 bases. V shed 4 bases, J shed 8 bases, and the junction held 15 bases outside the gene matches. The length of the CDR3 is 18 residues. In germline, CDR1 is LGHNA, CDR2 YNFKEQ. DNA for the CDR3: TGTGCCAGCAGCCGACCGGGAGATAGCGGGGGGGCTTATGGGGAGCTGTTTTTT. Amino acids: CASSRPGDSGGAYGELFF.

This clone was found once. The chain has TRBV5-1 and TRBJ2-1; 11 bases agree with TRBD2. Trimming removed 0 bases from V and 8 bases from J; junction bases left unmatched: 4. The CDR3 contains 15 residues. Germline CDR1 reads SGHRS; CDR2 reads YFSETQ. CDR3 DNA sequence: TGCGCCAGCAGCTTGGTCCCTAGCGGGAGGTATGAGCAGTTCTTC. Translated: CASSLVPSGRYEQFF.

V is TRBV5-6 and J is TRBJ2-1, with D possibly matching TRBD2 (5 bases). The CDR3 runs 15 residues. Trimming took 0 bases from V and 5 from J, leaving 12 bases between them. CDR1 and CDR2 (germline): SGHDT, YYEEEE. CDR3: CASSLASDFNNEQFF. For the CDR3, the DNA is TGTGCCAGCAGCTTGGCATCGGACTTCAACAATGAGCAGTTCTTC.

This clone was seen just once. The gene calls are TRBV28 and TRBJ1-1, with D perhaps TRBD1 (6 bases). Germline V gives CDR1 MDHEN, CDR2 SYDVKM. V was cut by 3 bases and J by 2 bases, with 10 bases left in between. There are 14 residues in the CDR3. CDR3 sequence (DNA): TGTGCCAGCAGTTTCGTGGACAGAAACACTGAAGCTTTCTTT. The encoded protein is CASSFVDRNTEAFF. Full variable domain (missing parts from reference TRBV28 and TRBJ1-1): DVKVTQSSRYLVKRTGEKVFLECVQDMDHENMFWYRQDPGLGLRLIYFSYDVKMKEKGDIPEGYSVSREKKERFSLILESASTNQTSMYLCASSFVDRNTEAFFGQGTRLTVV.

V and J are TRBV7-2 and TRBJ2-5, with TRBD2 identical over 8 bases. The CDR3 loop spans 15 amino acids. V shed 8 bases, J shed 0 bases, and the junction held 8 bases outside the gene matches. CDR1 is SGHTA and CDR2 is FQGNSA in the germline V gene. The CDR3 nucleotides are TGTGCCAGCTCTGGGGCTAGCGGGTACCAAGAGACCCAGTACTTC. Protein product: CASSGASGYQETQYF.

The genes are TRBV27 and TRBJ2-4; TRBD1 matches 10 bases. The germline V gene encodes CDR1 MNHEY and CDR2 SMNVEV (reference sequence). The CDR3 length is 13 residues. With V trimmed by 6 bases and J by 6 bases, 2 bases remained unmatched. The DNA for the CDR3 is TGTGCCAGCAGCAGACAGGGGGCAAACATTCAGTACTTC. Protein sequence: CASSRQGANIQYF.

The V gene is TRBV5-6, the J gene TRBJ1-6; 7 bases align to TRBD1. The V gene's germline CDR1 is SGHDT and CDR2 YYEEEE. This CDR3 has 16 residues. The junction had 12 bases not matched to a gene; V was cut back by 4 bases and J by 8 bases. The CDR3 DNA follows: TGTGCCAGCAGCGGGACCCGGGACAGTTGGTATTCACCCCTCCACTTT. Translated: CASSGTRDSWYSPLHF.

The chain links TRBV2 to TRBJ1-4; D unresolved. V was pared by 8 bases and J by 5 bases, with 9 bases between. CDR3 length: 12 amino acids. Germline loops: CDR1 SNHLY, CDR2 FYNNEI. CDR3 sequence (DNA): TGTGCCAGCGTCGGAGGGAATGAAAAACTGTTTTTT. This sequence encodes CASVGGNEKLFF.

The rearrangement uses TRBV5-1 and TRBJ2-7; D is perhaps TRBD2 (6 bases). In germline, CDR1 is SGHRS, CDR2 YFSETQ. Trimming removed 0 bases at V and 2 bases at J, with 9 bases between. The CDR3 has 14 amino acids. Here the CDR3 DNA reads TGCGCCAGCAGCTTGGGGGACTCTCCCTACGAGCAGTACTTC. Translated: CASSLGDSPYEQYF. The whole variable domain, filled in from reference TRBV5-1 and TRBJ2-7, reads KAGVTQTPRYLIKTRGQQVTLSCSPISGHRSVSWYQQTPGQGLQFLFEYFSETQRNKGNFPGRFSGRQFSNSRSEMNVSTLELGDSALYLCASSLGDSPYEQYFGPGTRLTVT.

CDR3 sequence: CASSLFGQGFTGELFF. The DNA of the CDR3 is TGTGCCAGCAGTCTATTTGGACAGGGGTTCACCGGGGAGCTGTTTTTT. The chain employs TRBV28 and TRBJ2-2, with 9 bases matching TRBD1. J gave up 4 bases and V 5 bases, and 8 bases lay outside the gene matches. This CDR3 region has 16 residues. Germline V gives CDR1 MDHEN, CDR2 SYDVKM.

The sample holds a few counts of this clone. The chain joins TRBV10-3 to TRBJ2-5; tentatively, D is TRBD1 (6 bases). In germline, CDR1 is ENHRY, CDR2 SYGVKD. Trimming removed 2 bases from V and 5 bases from J, with 9 bases in between. This CDR3 is 13 amino acids long. CDR3 sequence: CAISEGGAETQYF. CDR3 coding DNA: TGTGCCATCAGTGAGGGGGGCGCGGAGACCCAGTACTTC.

The chain links TRBV24-1 to TRBJ2-5, with no clear D. The length of the CDR3 is 15 residues. Per the germline V gene, CDR1 is KGHDR and CDR2 is SFDVKD. The V and J ends lost 3 bases and 7 bases respectively, with 17 bases between them. The chain's CDR3 is CATSDPNDGLGTQYF. The CDR3 DNA is TGTGCCACCAGTGATCCCAACGACGGCCTAGGGACCCAGTACTTC.

Points on this clone: This sample includes further DNA sequences coding for the same CDR3. The rearrangement uses TRBV5-1 and TRBJ2-3; TRBD2 matches at 7 bases. Trimming at V came to 1 base and at J to 1 base, leaving 3 bases not matched to a gene. Per the germline V gene, CDR1 is SGHRS and CDR2 is YFSETQ. There are 15 residues in the CDR3. CDR3 in DNA: TGCGCCAGCAGCTTGTTGGCGGGAGGCACAGATACGCAGTATTTT. This translates into CASSLLAGGTDTQYF.

This rearrangement joins TRBV4-2 to TRBJ2-1; 11 nucleotides match TRBD2. Unmatched junction bases numbered 3, after V lost 4 bases and J lost 4 bases. CDR1 and CDR2 from the germline V gene are LGHNA and YNFKEQ. The CDR3 contains 15 residues. The CDR3 DNA reads TGTGCCAGCAGCCCGACTAGCGGGGTATACAATGAGCAGTTCTTC. It yields the protein CASSPTSGVYNEQFF.